This T cell receptor (beta chain) was profiled in a study of T cells after posttransplantation cyclophosphamide (TCRdb year 2016). Some background on the complete study: Using TRB sequencing, the study followed how the T cell repertoire reconstituted after myeloablative bone marrow transplantation in which posttransplantation cyclophosphamide served as GVHD prophylaxis. Antigen receptor sequencing was done on samples from over 30 PTCy-treated patients and from 15 to 20 related bone marrow donors of those patients. TRB sequencing was performed on blood from all 35 or so PTCy patients with 1-year posttransplant specimens. In 3 patients, TRB sequencing was also performed on up to about 3 more blood samples taken 2 to 5.2 years after transplant, and in several patients, pretransplant blood was also TRB-sequenced. TRA and TRB clonality were tightly correlated in ten or so samples, so subsequent TCR analyses focused on TRB only. Public TRB sequences were checked against a database of over 3,500 sequences associated with responses to pathogens, tumor antigens, self-antigens and alloantigens.

The germline V gene gives CDR1 as SQVTM and CDR2 as ANQGSEA. From the cysteine up to the phenylalanine, the CDR3 has a length of 17 residues. Of the read, only the CDR3 DNA is kept; its 51 bases are in frame from base 1. V is pruned by 0 bases and J by 2 bases, leaving 12 bases of the junction without a gene match. Viable CD3+CD4+ or CD3+CD8+ cells that were CCR7+CD45RA+CD45RO-CD95-CD27+CD28+ were defined as naive T cells. Peripheral blood samples were provided by related bone marrow donors on the day of marrow donation. Mononuclear cells from peripheral blood and bone marrow were separated by Ficoll-Hypaque density centrifugation and then cryopreserved. CD4+ and CD8+ T cells, including naive and memory subsets, were sorted by FACS on a FACSAria II. As for this clone: Its antigen is currently not known. The record has no base qualities; no much larger clone is one base away.

Broad study findings and their caveats: At 1-2 months, donor-recipient similarity was low but rose over the first year, and the later blood repertoires were often dominated by donor CD8+ memory clones. Across over 40 patients, TRB clonality was highly associated with recipient CMV seropositivity and CMV reactivation, and PTCy diversity was similar to diversity in CNI/methotrexate controls. The TRB repertoires of T cells infiltrating skin or GI tract showed only limited overlap with the TRB repertoires of T cells in blood.

Genomic DNA was used for TRB sequencing, which was performed with the immunoSEQ assay at survey resolution or with the hsTCRB kit. The paper's data handling went like this. The immunoSEQ software handled the initial read processing, while the LymphoSeq R package was used for the repertoire analyses. For each TRB dataset, clonality was calculated as 1 minus normalized Shannon entropy, and the Gini coefficient was computed as well. To infer phenotypes in unsorted samples, TRB sequences from sorted subsets of the recipient or donor were mapped onto the unsorted samples of the same recipient. The immuneACCESS repertoire file appears here via TCRdb, limited to in-frame rearrangements. These files lack a portion of the clones; in checked studies, under half of the deficit traces to unresolved V genes, and the cause of the others is not known. V and J calls plus clone size are reproduced from that table; the DNA served to infer D and trimming. This sample has around 10,000 clones in its table, and roughly 98% of those were observed once. The ten largest clones represent around 0.25% of the sample.

The material sequenced was naive CD4+ T cells sorted from PBMCs. The rearrangement joined TRBV29-1 to TRBJ1-2; TRBD1 aligns with 7 central bases. The TCR comes from an older woman in good health, CMV-negative, and a related stem cell transplant donor. The DNA is as follows: TGCAGCGTTGAAGACAGACCAAGCAGGACAGGAAACTATGGCTACACCTTC. Its protein reads: CSVEDRPSRTGNYGYTF.